This is a list of T cell receptor beta chains from one sample in a study of naive and memory T cell subsets. One entry per CDR3 protein, called by TCRdb with MiXCR from the UMI-ligation and nested PCR reads. The profile shows 140,000 to 150,000 distinct CDR3 sequences, approximately 15% of them singletons. Sequenced input: naive CD4+ T cells from blood. Source of these receptors: a human donor in good health. The CDR3 runs from the conserved cysteine through the conserved F or W. The D gene is left open where the match is weak. Expanded clones get a size class; other rows say once, few or many, or leave the size out.

J: TRBJ2-7
D: TRBD1
size: .
V: TRBV28
DNA: TGTGCCAGCAGTAAGACCGCCGACAGGGCCTACGAGCAGTACTTC
CDR3: CASSKTADRAYEQYF

J: TRBJ1-2
D: .
size: many
V: TRBV20-1
DNA: TGCAGTGCCGGGACCGTCTATGGCTACACCTTC
CDR3: CSAGTVYGYTF

J: TRBJ2-7
D: .
size: few
V: TRBV7-2
DNA: TGTGCCAGCAGCTTTCGCCGGGATGGCGGCCTCGAGCAGTACTTC
CDR3: CASSFRRDGGLEQYF

J: TRBJ2-7
D: .
size: few
V: TRBV7-2
DNA: TGTGCCAGCAGCTTAGATCTTGGGCGGGCGGCCTACGAGCAGTACTTC
CDR3: CASSLDLGRAAYEQYF

J: TRBJ1-4
D: .
size: .
V: TRBV6-6
DNA: TGTGCCAGCAGTTCCTCATCAGGTACCCATGAAAAACTGTTTTTT
CDR3: CASSSSSGTHEKLFF

J: TRBJ2-1
D: TRBD2
size: .
V: TRBV20-1
DNA: TGCAGTGCTAGTCGGAGCGGGGTCTCCTACAATGAGCAGTTCTTC
CDR3: CSASRSGVSYNEQFF

J: TRBJ1-1
D: .
size: few
V: TRBV10-3
DNA: TGTGCCATCAGTGAGTCAGGGGACACTGAAGCTTTCTTT
CDR3: CAISESGDTEAFF

J: TRBJ2-3
D: .
size: .
V: TRBV7-9
DNA: TGTGCCAGCAGCCGCGAGGATACGCAGTATTTT
CDR3: CASSREDTQYF

J: TRBJ1-2
D: .
size: .
V: TRBV5-4
DNA: TGTGCCAGCAGCCCGGACTGGGAGGGGACGGATGGCTACACCTTC
CDR3: CASSPDWEGTDGYTF

J: TRBJ2-3
D: .
size: .
V: TRBV4-1
DNA: TGCGCCAGCAGCCAAGTTGTAGATACGCAGTATTTT
CDR3: CASSQVVDTQYF

J: TRBJ1-2
D: .
size: .
V: TRBV20-1
DNA: TGCAGTGCTAGGGCCAGACAAAGAATTTATGGCTACACCTTC
CDR3: CSARARQRIYGYTF

J: TRBJ1-1
D: TRBD1
size: few
V: TRBV12-3/TRBV12-4
DNA: TGTGCCAGCAGTTCCCTACAAAGAACAGGGGTAGAAGTCGCTGAAGCTTTCTTT
CDR3: CASSSLQRTGVEVAEAFF

J: TRBJ2-1
D: .
size: .
V: TRBV28
DNA: TGTGCCAGCAGTTTACAGGGCAATGAGCAGTTCTTC
CDR3: CASSLQGNEQFF

J: TRBJ2-2
D: .
size: .
V: TRBV2
DNA: TGTGCCAGCAGTGGGCATGACAGGTCCGGGGAGCTGTTTTTT
CDR3: CASSGHDRSGELFF

J: TRBJ1-1
D: .
size: .
V: TRBV19
DNA: TGTGCCGTAGGGAAGAACACTGAAGCTTTCTTT
CDR3: CAVGKNTEAFF

J: TRBJ1-4
D: .
size: .
V: TRBV6-5
DNA: TGTGCCAGCAGTTACCGGGGACTGCCTAATGAAAAACTGTTTTTT
CDR3: CASSYRGLPNEKLFF

J: TRBJ1-5
D: .
size: .
V: TRBV5-1
DNA: TGCGCCAGCAGCTTGAACGGGGATCAGCCCCAGCATTTT
CDR3: CASSLNGDQPQHF

J: TRBJ2-7
D: TRBD1
size: .
V: TRBV19
DNA: TGTGCCAGTAGTACCACAGGGGGATTTGACTCCTACGAGCAGTACTTC
CDR3: CASSTTGGFDSYEQYF

J: TRBJ1-5
D: .
size: .
V: TRBV12-3/TRBV12-4
DNA: TGTGCCAGCAATGCCGGGGGTTTTCAGCCCCAGCATTTT
CDR3: CASNAGGFQPQHF

J: TRBJ2-1
D: TRBD2
size: few
V: TRBV14
DNA: TGTGCCAGCAGCCAAGGGACTAGCAATGAGCAGTTCTTC
CDR3: CASSQGTSNEQFF

J: TRBJ2-4
D: .
size: .
V: TRBV4-1
DNA: TGCGCCAGCAGCCAAGTCGTCCAGCCAGCCAAAAACATTCAGTACTTC
CDR3: CASSQVVQPAKNIQYF

J: TRBJ1-2
D: .
size: .
V: TRBV6-5
DNA: TGTGCCAGCTCTAGACAGCAATACTATGGCTACACCTTC
CDR3: CASSRQQYYGYTF

J: TRBJ2-7
D: .
size: many
V: TRBV13
DNA: TGTGCCAGCAGCTTAATAGGCGGCTACGAGCAGTACTTC
CDR3: CASSLIGGYEQYF

J: TRBJ1-2
D: TRBD1
size: few
V: TRBV7-9
DNA: TGTGCCAGCAGCACGTACCCCGGGACAGACTATGGCTACACCTTC
CDR3: CASSTYPGTDYGYTF

J: TRBJ2-2
D: .
size: .
V: TRBV4-2
DNA: TGTGCCAGCAGCCAAGAGCCAAACGCGAACACCGGGGAGCTGTTTTTT
CDR3: CASSQEPNANTGELFF

J: TRBJ2-7
D: TRBD1
size: few
V: TRBV20-1
DNA: TGCAGTGCTGAAAGGGACAGAAGCCGCTACGAGCAGTACTTC
CDR3: CSAERDRSRYEQYF

J: TRBJ2-1
D: TRBD2
size: once
V: TRBV28
DNA: TGTGCCAGCAGTTTAGTTAGTTATCGACTAGCGGGAGGACCGAGCTCCTACAATGAGCAGTTCTTC
CDR3: CASSLVSYRLAGGPSSYNEQFF

J: TRBJ1-4
D: TRBD1
size: .
V: TRBV20-1
DNA: TGCAGTGCTAGAGGTCCGGGACAGGGGGCGACTAATGAAAAACTGTTTTTT
CDR3: CSARGPGQGATNEKLFF

J: TRBJ2-7
D: TRBD1
size: .
V: TRBV7-2
DNA: TGTGCCAGCAGCTCGCGACAGGGGTTCGCCTACGAGCAGTACTTC
CDR3: CASSSRQGFAYEQYF

J: TRBJ2-7
D: TRBD2
size: few
V: TRBV4-1
DNA: TGCGCCAGCAGCCTAACCCCGCCCGGGACTAGCGTTCTGACCGAGCAGTACTTC
CDR3: CASSLTPPGTSVLTEQYF

J: TRBJ2-7
D: .
size: .
V: TRBV5-1
DNA: TGCGCCAGCAGCTTGGCCGGTGGGTCCGACGAGCAGTACTTC
CDR3: CASSLAGGSDEQYF

J: TRBJ2-7
D: .
size: .
V: TRBV5-4
DNA: TGTGCCAGCAGCTTGTATTTAGCCGAGCAGTACTTC
CDR3: CASSLYLAEQYF

J: TRBJ1-1
D: .
size: .
V: TRBV19
DNA: TGTGCCAGTATCGGCAAGAAAGGCGACACTGAAGCTTTCTTT
CDR3: CASIGKKGDTEAFF

J: TRBJ2-1
D: TRBD2
size: .
V: TRBV18
DNA: TGTGCCAGCTCACCTAGCGGGTTCTCCTACAATGAGCAGTTCTTC
CDR3: CASSPSGFSYNEQFF

J: TRBJ1-5
D: .
size: .
V: TRBV19
DNA: TGTGCCAGTATCTCTCAGGGAGATAGCAATCAGCCCCAGCATTTT
CDR3: CASISQGDSNQPQHF

J: TRBJ1-2
D: .
size: .
V: TRBV12-3/TRBV12-4
DNA: TGTGCCAGCAGTTTGGAGACAGGTCTTTATGGCTACACCTTC
CDR3: CASSLETGLYGYTF

J: TRBJ2-4
D: .
size: .
V: TRBV28
DNA: TGTGCCAGCAGTTCAGACAGGCGCAAAAACATTCAGTACTTC
CDR3: CASSSDRRKNIQYF

J: TRBJ2-7
D: .
size: .
V: TRBV20-1
DNA: TGCAGTGCTAGATTCACAGCAACCTACGAGCAGTACTTC
CDR3: CSARFTATYEQYF

J: TRBJ2-5
D: .
size: .
V: TRBV2
DNA: TGTGCCAGCAAAGAAGACAGACGACTCCAAGAGACCCAGTACTTC
CDR3: CASKEDRRLQETQYF

J: TRBJ2-3
D: TRBD2
size: few
V: TRBV11-2
DNA: TGTGCCAGCAGCTTAGGGAGGTTCGGGGAGACTAGCGGGAGAAGTACAGATACGCAGTATTTT
CDR3: CASSLGRFGETSGRSTDTQYF

J: TRBJ2-1
D: .
size: .
V: TRBV6-6
DNA: TGTGCCAGCAGTTACCAGGGACCCACGTACAATGAGCAGTTCTTC
CDR3: CASSYQGPTYNEQFF

J: TRBJ2-7
D: .
size: few
V: TRBV12-3/TRBV12-4
DNA: TGTGCCAGCAGCCCGAGTTGGGCAGGGTACGAGCAGTACTTC
CDR3: CASSPSWAGYEQYF

J: TRBJ2-5
D: TRBD2
size: .
V: TRBV7-9
DNA: TGTGCCAGCAGCCCGGGGACTAGCGGGAGCCCTCAAGAGACCCAGTACTTC
CDR3: CASSPGTSGSPQETQYF

J: TRBJ1-4
D: .
size: .
V: TRBV9
DNA: TGTGCCAGCAGCGTAAGGGGGGAGTCTGGTGAAAAACTGTTTTTT
CDR3: CASSVRGESGEKLFF

J: TRBJ2-1
D: TRBD2
size: few
V: TRBV11-2
DNA: TGTGCCAGCAGCTTAGGGCGACTAGCGGGAGGGCATGACAATGAGCAGTTCTTC
CDR3: CASSLGRLAGGHDNEQFF

J: TRBJ1-5
D: .
size: .
V: TRBV7-8
DNA: TGTGCCAGCAGCTTTTTGCGGACTAGCAATCAGCCCCAGCATTTT
CDR3: CASSFLRTSNQPQHF

J: TRBJ2-1
D: .
size: .
V: TRBV2
DNA: TGTGCCAGCAGACAACAGCCTTACAATGAGCAGTTCTTC
CDR3: CASRQQPYNEQFF

J: TRBJ2-7
D: TRBD2
size: .
V: TRBV5-4
DNA: TGTGCCAGCACCCGAGCGGGAGGCCGTTACGAGCAGTACTTC
CDR3: CASTRAGGRYEQYF